One and the same sample provided the 16 T cell receptor beta chains below, sequenced in a study of blood T cell repertoires in COVID-19. TCRdb keeps only in-frame clones here, not all; method: immunoSEQ multiplex PCR. Among 180,000 or so clones listed, 70% to 90% were seen once. Sequenced sample: peripheral blood. These receptors came from a man aged 35 to 55 with active or convalescent COVID-19.

V gene TRBV9 combines with J gene TRBJ1-5, with 7 bases fitting TRBD1. J gave up 7 bases and V 0 bases, and 4 bases lay outside the gene matches. This CDR3 region has 14 residues. In germline, CDR1 is SGDLS, CDR2 YYNGEE. DNA for the CDR3: TGTGCCAGCAGCGTAGGACAGGGAAGCCAGCCCCAGCATTTT. Translated, it gives CASSVGQGSQPQHF.

The chain carries TRBV5-4 and TRBJ2-5, with TRBD2 identical over 10 bases. Germline V gene data show CDR1 as SGHNT and CDR2 as YYREEE (reference sequence). V dropped 6 bases and J dropped 5; count of bases not matched to a gene: 10. The CDR3 has 15 residues. Here the CDR3 reads CASNERGGRWETQYF. The CDR3 DNA sequence: TGTGCCAGCAACGAGCGGGGGGGCCGGTGGGAGACCCAGTACTTC.

For this clone: Different DNA sequences within this sample yield the same CDR3. This sequence joins TRBV19 and TRBJ1-1, with D unclear. Per germline, CDR1 LNHDA and CDR2 SQIVND (reference sequence). V shed 1 base and J shed 0 bases, with 9 bases lying between them. The CDR3 is made up of 15 amino acids. CDR3 DNA: TGTGCCAGTAGTATAGGCGGGAACATGAACACTGAAGCTTTCTTT. Amino acid sequence: CASSIGGNMNTEAFF.

The count of this clone is one. The chain uses TRBV11-2 and TRBJ1-3; a weak D match, TRBD1 (5 bases). Germline CDR1 is SGHAT and CDR2 is FQNNGV. The CDR3 length is 18 residues. V shed 5 bases and J shed 1 base, with 21 bases lying between them. CDR3 nucleotide sequence: TGTGCCAGCAGCCTCTGGACACTAAGCAACCCTTCTGGAAACACCATATATTTT. It codes for CASSLWTLSNPSGNTIYF.

The V call is TRBV30, the J call TRBJ1-1, with D perhaps matching TRBD1 (6 bases). In germline, CDR1 is GTSNPN, CDR2 SVGIG (reference sequence). V was clipped by 0 bases and J by 0 bases, with 14 bases between them. The CDR3 spans 16 residues. CDR3 region: CAWSVRWGGMNTEAFF. The CDR3 nucleotides read TGTGCCTGGAGTGTACGGTGGGGGGGCATGAACACTGAAGCTTTCTTT.

V is TRBV18 and J is TRBJ2-7; D not resolved. Germline V gives CDR1 KGHSH, CDR2 LQKENI. This CDR3 comprises 13 residues. Trimming removed 0 bases at V and 5 bases at J, with 8 bases between. The CDR3 is CASSPPTADEQYF. The CDR3 DNA reads TGTGCCAGCTCACCACCCACCGCGGACGAGCAGTACTTC.

The V and J genes are TRBV9 and TRBJ1-2; tentatively, D is TRBD1 (5 bases). Trimming took off 0 bases at V and 3 bases at J, with 12 bases between the two ends. This CDR3 is built from 15 residues. The germline V gene has CDR1 SGDLS and CDR2 YYNGEE. The CDR3 loop reads CASSVAPQGDYGYTF. CDR3 coding DNA: TGTGCCAGCAGCGTAGCGCCGCAGGGCGACTATGGCTACACCTTC.

This clone was seen a single time. The chain combines TRBV5-1 with TRBJ1-2, with 7 positions matching TRBD1. The length of the CDR3 is 15 residues. Germline CDR1 SGHRS, CDR2 YFSETQ. Trimming at V came to 4 bases and at J to 4 bases, leaving 10 bases not matched to a gene. CDR3 region: CASSAGTVGGYGYTF. CDR3 coding DNA: TGCGCCAGCAGCGCTGGGACAGTGGGAGGCTATGGCTACACCTTC.

J is TRBJ1-1 and V is TRBV7-2; D gene unclear. Trimming left V 1 base short and J 0 bases short, with 9 bases between. This CDR3 spans 15 amino acids. Germline V lookup: CDR1 SGHTA, CDR2 FQGNSA. The CDR3 loop is CASSLVTGMNTEAFF. CDR3 DNA sequence: TGTGCCAGCAGCTTAGTTACCGGGATGAACACTGAAGCTTTCTTT.

The rearrangement links TRBV6-5 to TRBJ2-7; 9 nucleotides agree with TRBD1. V gave up 0 bases and J gave up 4 bases; unmatched junction bases: 4. CDR1 and CDR2 (germline): MNHEY, SVGAGI. The CDR3 length is 15 residues. This chain's CDR3 is CASSYSQGAQYEQYF. The CDR3 nucleotides are TGTGCCAGCAGTTACTCACAGGGGGCACAGTACGAGCAGTACTTC.

This clone was seen only once. The CDR3 loop is CASSPGGLSYGYTF. DNA of the CDR3: TGTGCCAGCAGCCCGGGGGGCCTGAGCTATGGCTACACCTTC. The J gene is TRBJ1-2, the V gene TRBV5-6; D possibly corresponds to TRBD1 (6 bases). Germline V gene sequence: CDR1 SGHDT, CDR2 YYEEEE. This CDR3 has 14 residues. Trimming shortened V by 4 bases and J by 4 bases, and 14 bases separated the two germline ends.

The chain employs TRBV19 and TRBJ1-5; maybe TRBD1 (5 bases). V lost 3 bases and J 0 bases, leaving 12 bases between the germline ends. The V gene's germline CDR1 is LNHDA and CDR2 SQIVND (reference sequence). The CDR3 consists of 16 residues. The CDR3, as DNA: TGTGCCAGTAGTATCAGGGCCTCGTATAGCAATCAGCCCCAGCATTTT. Its translation: CASSIRASYSNQPQHF. The full variable domain, in which reference TRBV19 and TRBJ1-5 provide the parts outside the CDR3, is DGGITQSPKYLFRKEGQNVTLSCEQNLNHDAMYWYRQDPGQGLRLIYYSQIVNDFQKGDIAEGYSVSREKKESFPLTVTSAQKNPTAFYLCASSIRASYSNQPQHFGDGTRLSIL.

The table lists this clone with a count of one. J is TRBJ2-3 and V is TRBV6-5; TRBD1 aligns across 7 bases. With V trimmed by 6 bases and J by 3 bases, 9 bases remained unmatched. This CDR3 region has 15 residues. Germline V CDR1 and CDR2: MNHEY, SVGAGI. The CDR3 protein is CASRDDRVRTDTQYF. The CDR3 DNA reads as TGTGCCAGCAGGGATGACAGGGTGAGGACAGATACGCAGTATTTT.

The chain joins TRBV3-1 (or the pseudogene TRBV3-2) to TRBJ1-1; no reliable D call. CDR3 length: 14 amino acids. V was clipped by 2 bases and J by 6 bases, with 13 bases between them. The germline V gene encodes CDR1 LGHDT and CDR2 YNNKEL (reference sequence). CDR3 sequence reads: CASSQRRELSEAFF. DNA for the CDR3: TGTGCCAGCAGCCAACGCCGGGAACTGTCTGAAGCTTTCTTT.

V is TRBV2 and J is TRBJ2-6, with D unresolved. In germline, CDR1 is SNHLY, CDR2 FYNNEI. V dropped 6 bases and J dropped 0 bases, with 6 bases sitting between them. The CDR3 loop spans 14 amino acids. For the CDR3, the DNA is TGTGCCAGCAGAGCCTCCTCTGGGGCCAACGTCCTGACTTTC. Its translation is CASRASSGANVLTF.

CDR3 residues: CASGLGLAGDTDTQYF. In nucleotides, the CDR3 is TGTGCTAGTGGTTTGGGCCTAGCGGGGGACACAGATACGCAGTATTTT. The V gene is TRBV12-5, the J gene TRBJ2-3, with 10 bases that match TRBD2. From germline, CDR1 is LGHNT and CDR2 FRNRAP. CDR3 length: 16 amino acids. The V and J ends lost 1 base and 2 bases, in that order; junction bases with no gene match: 3.